The next 30 T cell receptor beta chains were all read from a single sample in a study of control samples from healthy donors and cancer patients. Repertoires were generated with immunoSEQ multiplex PCR, while TCRdb's copy carries only in-frame clones and drops some. Here the sample spans more than 45,000 clones, 93% being singletons. The sequenced material came from PBMCs. The source is a woman aged 50 to 60 with head and neck cancer.

The J gene is TRBJ1-6, the V gene TRBV7-2; TRBD1 matches at 10 bases. Losses at the gene ends were 3 bases for V and 9 bases for J; bases not matched to a gene: 5. Germline V CDR1 and CDR2: SGHTA, FQGNSA. The CDR3 covers 15 residues. CDR3 residues: CASSFRTGGSSPLHF. Written as DNA, the CDR3 is TGTGCCAGCAGCTTTCGGACAGGGGGATCTTCACCCCTCCACTTT.

The chain combines TRBV15 with TRBJ1-2; no clear D gene. The germline V gene encodes CDR1 LNHNV and CDR2 YYDKDF (reference sequence). V lost 0 bases and J lost 7, with 15 bases in between. The CDR3 sequence is 15 residues long. The CDR3 here is CATSRDRTEILGYTF. The CDR3 nucleotides are TGTGCCACCAGCAGAGATCGTACAGAGATACTTGGCTACACCTTC.

In its sample, this clone was seen once. The V call is TRBV28, the J call TRBJ2-7, with 8 bases that match TRBD1. This CDR3 contains 15 residues. CDR1 is MDHEN and CDR2 is SYDVKM in the germline V gene. With V trimmed by 5 bases and J by 4 bases, 10 bases remained unmatched. The CDR3 region is CASSPRTGKGYEQYF. In DNA form, the CDR3 reads TGTGCCAGCAGTCCTCGGACAGGGAAGGGGTACGAGCAGTACTTC.

V is TRBV2 and J is TRBJ2-7, with 9 bases lining up with TRBD1. Germline CDR1 is SNHLY and CDR2 is FYNNEI. CDR3 size: 13 residues. The V segment lost 10 bases and the J segment 9 bases; nucleotides outside the gene matches: 13. The CDR3 is CATTRDREKGQYF. The CDR3 DNA follows: TGTGCCACCACCCGGGACAGGGAAAAGGGGCAGTACTTC.

The chain recombines TRBV5-6 with TRBJ2-5, with a tentative D call TRBD1 (6 bases). This CDR3 is built from 16 residues. CDR1 SGHDT and CDR2 YYEEEE come from the germline V gene. Trimming took off 0 bases at V and 5 bases at J, with 17 bases between the two ends. The CDR3 nucleotides are TGTGCCAGCAGCTTGGTTACAGGGAGACAGGAGGAGACCCAGTACTTC. It translates to CASSLVTGRQEETQYF. Using reference TRBV5-6 and TRBJ2-5 for the parts outside the CDR3, the full variable domain is DAGVTQSPTHLIKTRGQQVTLRCSPKSGHDTVSWYQQALGQGPQFIFQYYEEEERQRGNFPDRFSGHQFPNYSSELNVNALLLGDSALYLCASSLVTGRQEETQYFGPGTRLLVL.

The gene calls are TRBV6-4 and TRBJ2-1; 12 bases agree with TRBD2. The germline gives CDR1 MRHNA, CDR2 SNTAGT. This CDR3 spans 14 amino acids. The V gene end was trimmed by 0 bases and the J gene end by 9 bases; junction bases not matched to a gene: 0. The DNA of the CDR3 is TGTGCCAGCAGTGACTCGACTAGCGGGAGTGAGCAGTTCTTC. Its translation: CASSDSTSGSEQFF.

This sequence joins TRBV6-2 or TRBV6-3 and TRBJ2-7; D gene uncertain. CDR3 length equals 15 residues. The germline CDR1 and CDR2 sequences are MNHEY and SVGEGT. V lost 0 bases and J 0 bases, leaving 9 bases between the germline ends. The CDR3 coding sequence is TGTGCCAGCAGTTACTCAACTTCCCGCTCCTACGAGCAGTACTTC. Its protein is CASSYSTSRSYEQYF.

This clone was seen a few times. The CDR3 coding sequence is TGTGCCAGCAGCTACGACAGATCCTACGAGCAGTACTTC. This sequence encodes CASSYDRSYEQYF. This chain uses TRBV5-6 with TRBJ2-7; perhaps TRBD1 as D (5 bases). Germline lookup yields CDR1 SGHDT and CDR2 YYEEEE. The V end lost 3 bases, the J end lost 1 base, and 8 bases lay between the germline ends. The CDR3 totals 13 residues.

The CDR3 nucleotides read TGTGCCAGCAGCCAGATGACAGGGGTGAATGGCTACACCTTC. It specifies CASSQMTGVNGYTF. This rearrangement joins TRBV6-2 or TRBV6-3 to TRBJ1-2; 8 bases fit TRBD1. CDR1 and CDR2 from the germline V gene are MNHEY and SVGEGT. The CDR3 runs to 14 residues. The V segment lost 6 bases and the J segment 6 bases; nucleotides outside the gene matches: 9.

The V call is TRBV27, the J call TRBJ2-2, with D possibly TRBD1 on 5 matching bases. The CDR3 has 14 residues. V was cut by 5 bases and J by 7 bases, with 14 bases left in between. Germline V lookup: CDR1 MNHEY, CDR2 SMNVEV (reference sequence). The CDR3: CASSGDWTHGELFF. CDR3 nucleotide sequence: TGTGCCAGCAGTGGAGATTGGACACACGGGGAGCTGTTTTTT.

CDR3 region: CASRRDRDYGYTF. CDR3 DNA: TGTGCCAGCAGGCGGGACAGGGACTATGGCTACACCTTC. The J gene is TRBJ1-2, the V gene TRBV6-6; 9 bases are shared with TRBD1. J lost 3 bases, V lost 6 bases, and 2 bases had no gene match. Germline lookup yields CDR1 MNHNY and CDR2 SVGAGI (reference sequence). This CDR3 has 13 residues.

A remark on this clone: This sample also contains other DNA sequences that code for the same CDR3. The chain links TRBV7-2 to TRBJ1-2, with TRBD1 as a possible D gene (5 bases). V dropped 3 bases and J dropped 3 bases, with 11 bases sitting between them. Germline V gives CDR1 SGHTA, CDR2 FQGNSA. The CDR3 has 14 residues. CDR3 region: CASSFPGLHYGYTF. The CDR3 bases are TGTGCCAGCAGCTTCCCAGGGCTACACTATGGCTACACCTTC. Combining the CDR3 with reference TRBV7-2 and TRBJ1-2 gives the whole variable domain GAGVSQSPSNKVTEKGKDVELRCDPISGHTALYWYRQSLGQGLEFLIYFQGNSAPDKSGLPSDRFSAERTGGSVSTLTIQRTQQEDSAVYLCASSFPGLHYGYTFGSGTRLTVV.

DNA of the CDR3: TGCAGCGTTCCAAACCCAGGGAGGGGCGAGCAGTACTTC. It codes for CSVPNPGRGEQYF. The chain carries TRBV29-1 and TRBJ2-7, with 7 nucleotides matching TRBD2. Trimming cost V 5 bases and J 6 bases; bases outside gene matches: 10. The CDR3 extends over 13 amino acids. Germline CDR1 SQVTM, CDR2 ANQGSEA.

This chain connects TRBV27 to TRBJ1-1; 7 positions agree with TRBD1. Germline assignment: CDR1 MNHEY and CDR2 SMNVEV (reference sequence). The CDR3 sequence is 16 residues long. V was clipped by 1 base and J by 1 base; unmatched bases: 6. CDR3 residues: CASSLWRGHGNTEAFF. The CDR3 nucleotides read TGTGCCAGCAGTTTATGGAGGGGGCATGGGAACACTGAAGCTTTCTTT.

The chain has TRBV7-2 and TRBJ1-1, with no clear D. Germline CDR1 and CDR2: SGHTA and FQGNSA. There are 13 residues in the CDR3. Trimming took off 3 bases at V and 5 bases at J, with 10 bases between the two ends. In DNA, the CDR3 is TGTGCCAGCAGCTTTGAATGGGAAACTGAAGCTTTCTTT. It codes for CASSFEWETEAFF.

The chain has TRBV5-1 and TRBJ1-1; D unresolved. CDR3 length equals 14 residues. Germline values: CDR1 SGHRS, CDR2 YFSETQ. Trimming pared 2 bases from V and 5 bases from J, leaving 13 bases between. CDR3 residues: CASSFTASGTEAFF. CDR3 coding DNA: TGCGCCAGCAGCTTCACAGCCTCAGGAACTGAAGCTTTCTTT.

The chain combines TRBV19 with TRBJ2-7, with a tentative D call TRBD1 (5 bases). This CDR3 has 14 residues. The V and J ends lost 6 bases and 2 bases respectively, with 14 bases between them. Germline V gene lookup returns CDR1 LNHDA and CDR2 SQIVND (reference sequence). CDR3 DNA: TGTGCCAGTAGGGGCAGGGAAAGGACCTACGAGCAGTACTTC. Its translation is CASRGRERTYEQYF.

The rearrangement joins TRBV6-5 to TRBJ1-3; 8 bases match TRBD1. The V and J ends lost 7 bases and 2 bases, in that order; junction bases with no gene match: 1. The germline V gene has CDR1 MNHEY and CDR2 SVGAGI. The length of the CDR3 is 13 residues. The CDR3 DNA sequence: TGTGCCAGCACGGGACAGGCTGGAAACACCATATATTTT. It encodes CASTGQAGNTIYF.

This chain links TRBV29-1 with TRBJ2-1, with 10 bases identical to TRBD1. The CDR3 consists of 15 residues. Germline values: CDR1 SQVTM, CDR2 ANQGSEA. J lost 7 bases, V lost 5 bases, and 11 bases had no gene match. The CDR3 DNA follows: TGCAGCGTTTCACCCGGGACAGGGGTGGTTAATGAGCAGTTCTTC. This codes for CSVSPGTGVVNEQFF.

The chain uses TRBV10-2 and TRBJ2-5; 15 bases line up with TRBD2. J was trimmed by 7 bases and V by 10 bases; bases with no gene match: 19. The CDR3 contains 18 residues. Germline values: CDR1 WSHSY, CDR2 SAAADI. The CDR3 loop reads CAIRGLAGGARVEGTQYF. CDR3 nucleotides: TGCGCCATCCGCGGACTAGCGGGGGGGGCCCGGGTGGAGGGGACCCAGTACTTC.

The chain has TRBV6-5 and TRBJ1-1, with D possibly matching TRBD1 (6 bases). The CDR3 runs 13 residues. V lost 2 bases, J lost 5 bases, and 9 bases lay in between. CDR1 is MNHEY and CDR2 is SVGAGI in the germline V gene. The CDR3 DNA sequence: TGTGCCAGCAGTTACCGACAGGAAACTGAAGCTTTCTTT. Encoded protein: CASSYRQETEAFF.

This clone was seen only once. J is TRBJ1-1 and V is TRBV5-4, with D perhaps TRBD1 (6 bases). Trimming removed 1 base at V and 5 bases at J, with 9 bases between. Germline lookup yields CDR1 SGHNT and CDR2 YYREEE (reference sequence). The CDR3 has 13 residues. CDR3 sequence: CASSLQGRTEAFF. The CDR3 coding sequence is TGTGCCAGCAGCTTGCAGGGGAGGACTGAAGCTTTCTTT.

The rearrangement joins TRBV5-1 to TRBJ2-5; tentatively, D is TRBD2 (6 bases). The germline V and J ends were trimmed by 0 bases and 4 bases, with 10 bases remaining between them. The CDR3 is 14 amino acids. The germline CDR1 and CDR2 sequences are SGHRS and YFSETQ. DNA for the CDR3: TGCGCCAGCAGCTTGGTTGAGACTAGAGAGACCCAGTACTTC. It encodes CASSLVETRETQYF. Based on the CDR3 plus reference TRBV5-1 and TRBJ2-5, the full variable domain is KAGVTQTPRYLIKTRGQQVTLSCSPISGHRSVSWYQQTPGQGLQFLFEYFSETQRNKGNFPGRFSGRQFSNSRSEMNVSTLELGDSALYLCASSLVETRETQYFGPGTRLLVL.

V and J are TRBV24-1 and TRBJ1-6; D remains unclear. V lost 5 bases and J 0 bases, leaving 10 bases between the germline ends. Germline CDR1 is KGHDR and CDR2 is SFDVKD. The CDR3 length is 16 residues. Written as DNA, the CDR3 is TGTGCCACCAGTGTCGGAGGGAGCTCCTATAATTCACCCCTCCACTTT. This encodes CATSVGGSSYNSPLHF.

The genes are TRBV7-9 and TRBJ2-1, with 7 bases lining up with TRBD1. CDR1 SEHNR and CDR2 FQNEAQ come from the germline V gene (reference sequence). J was trimmed by 8 bases and V by 6 bases; bases with no gene match: 10. The CDR3 is made up of 14 amino acids. CDR3 amino acids: CASSSRDSGYEQFF. The CDR3 nucleotides read TGTGCCAGCAGTTCCCGGGACAGCGGCTATGAGCAGTTCTTC.

The V call is TRBV19, the J call TRBJ1-2; D is undetermined. V was shortened by 3 bases and J by 7 bases, with 15 bases between the two germline ends. Germline CDR1 LNHDA, CDR2 SQIVND (reference sequence). The CDR3 length is 14 residues. This chain's CDR3 is CASSITPGRGGYTF. Written as DNA, the CDR3 is TGTGCCAGTAGTATCACCCCCGGGAGAGGTGGCTACACCTTC.

The rearrangement links TRBV7-2 to TRBJ2-1; D gene unclear. The CDR3 contains 12 residues. Germline V gives CDR1 SGHTA, CDR2 FQGNSA. Deletions cut 2 bases from V and 6 bases from J, with 5 bases between. Here the CDR3 reads CASSLWGNEQFF. The CDR3 DNA reads TGTGCCAGCAGCTTATGGGGCAATGAGCAGTTCTTC.

The chain is built from TRBV5-5 and TRBJ2-2; 8 bases map to TRBD1. CDR3 length: 15 residues. With 2 bases clipped from V and 6 bases from J, the junction kept 6 bases outside the gene matches. Germline V gene sequence: CDR1 SGHKS, CDR2 YYEKEE (reference sequence). The CDR3 sequence: CASSLQGGAAGELFF. The CDR3 region has the DNA TGTGCCAGCAGCTTACAGGGGGGCGCGGCCGGGGAGCTGTTTTTT.

This clone was observed a single time. The chain recombines TRBV5-1 with TRBJ2-2; possibly TRBD1 for D (6 bases). CDR3 length: 16 residues. Trimming left V 2 bases short and J 2 bases short, with 13 bases between. Germline CDR1 reads SGHRS; CDR2 reads YFSETQ. Written as DNA, the CDR3 is TGCGCCAGCAGCTTAACCACAGGGTTTAACACCGGGGAGCTGTTTTTT. The encoded protein is CASSLTTGFNTGELFF. Supplemented by reference TRBV5-1 and TRBJ2-2, the full variable domain reads KAGVTQTPRYLIKTRGQQVTLSCSPISGHRSVSWYQQTPGQGLQFLFEYFSETQRNKGNFPGRFSGRQFSNSRSEMNVSTLELGDSALYLCASSLTTGFNTGELFFGEGSRLTVL.

The chain uses TRBV6-2 or TRBV6-3 and TRBJ1-5; D gene ambiguous. This CDR3 comprises 19 residues. The V end was cut by 0 bases, the J end by 0 bases, with 18 bases between. The V gene's germline CDR1 is MNHEY and CDR2 SVGEGT. Written as DNA, the CDR3 is TGTGCCAGCAGTTACTCGACCATTAAGGCGGATTATAGCAATCAGCCCCAGCATTTT. This codes for CASSYSTIKADYSNQPQHF.